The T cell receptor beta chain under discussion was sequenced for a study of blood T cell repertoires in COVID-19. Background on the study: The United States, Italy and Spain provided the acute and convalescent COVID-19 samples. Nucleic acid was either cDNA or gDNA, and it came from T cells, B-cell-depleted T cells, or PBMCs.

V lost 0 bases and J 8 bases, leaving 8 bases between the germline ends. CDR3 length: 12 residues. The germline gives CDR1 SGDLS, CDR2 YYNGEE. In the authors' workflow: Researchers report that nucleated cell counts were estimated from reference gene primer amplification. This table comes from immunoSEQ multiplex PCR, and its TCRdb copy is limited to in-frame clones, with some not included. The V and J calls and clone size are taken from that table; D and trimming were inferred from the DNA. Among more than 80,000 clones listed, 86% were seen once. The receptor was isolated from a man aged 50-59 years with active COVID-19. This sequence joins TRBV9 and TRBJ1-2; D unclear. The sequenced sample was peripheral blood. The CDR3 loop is CASSVAPGGYTF. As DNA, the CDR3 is TGTGCCAGCAGCGTAGCACCGGGGGGCTACACCTTC.